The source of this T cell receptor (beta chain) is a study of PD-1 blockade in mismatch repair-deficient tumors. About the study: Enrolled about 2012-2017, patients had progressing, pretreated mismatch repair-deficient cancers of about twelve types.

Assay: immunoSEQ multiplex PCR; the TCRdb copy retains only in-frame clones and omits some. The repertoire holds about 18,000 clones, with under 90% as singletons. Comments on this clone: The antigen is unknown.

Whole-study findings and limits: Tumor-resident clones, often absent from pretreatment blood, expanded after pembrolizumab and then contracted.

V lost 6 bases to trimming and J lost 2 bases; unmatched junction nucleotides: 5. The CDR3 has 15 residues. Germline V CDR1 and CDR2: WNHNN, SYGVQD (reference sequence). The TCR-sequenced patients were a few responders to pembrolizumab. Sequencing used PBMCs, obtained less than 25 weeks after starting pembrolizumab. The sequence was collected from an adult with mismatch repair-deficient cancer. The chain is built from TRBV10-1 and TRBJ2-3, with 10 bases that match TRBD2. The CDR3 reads CASSAGTSATDTQYF. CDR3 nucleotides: TGCGCCAGCAGCGCCGGGACTAGCGCCACAGATACGCAGTATTTT.